This TCR beta chain was documented in a study of cytomegalovirus exposure and HLA in healthy donors. PCR amplification relied on 60 Vbeta primers (plus 13 Jbeta primers). TCRdb's table, derived via immunoSEQ multiplex PCR, lists solely in-frame clones and lacks some. This sample has fewer than 90,000 clones, with about three quarters found just once. The CDR3 has 17 residues. The clonotype was recovered from a male donor in good health and CMV-seropositive. The sequenced sample consisted of PBMCs. V gene TRBV21-1 combines with J gene TRBJ2-7; no check of the table's D call, TRBD1, against the DNA was made. TRBV21-1 is listed as a pseudogene. CDR3 DNA sequence: TGTGCCAGCAGCAAGGTGGGGGGACAGGGAGAAACCTACGAGCAGTACTTC. Translating gives CASSKVGGQGETYEQYF.